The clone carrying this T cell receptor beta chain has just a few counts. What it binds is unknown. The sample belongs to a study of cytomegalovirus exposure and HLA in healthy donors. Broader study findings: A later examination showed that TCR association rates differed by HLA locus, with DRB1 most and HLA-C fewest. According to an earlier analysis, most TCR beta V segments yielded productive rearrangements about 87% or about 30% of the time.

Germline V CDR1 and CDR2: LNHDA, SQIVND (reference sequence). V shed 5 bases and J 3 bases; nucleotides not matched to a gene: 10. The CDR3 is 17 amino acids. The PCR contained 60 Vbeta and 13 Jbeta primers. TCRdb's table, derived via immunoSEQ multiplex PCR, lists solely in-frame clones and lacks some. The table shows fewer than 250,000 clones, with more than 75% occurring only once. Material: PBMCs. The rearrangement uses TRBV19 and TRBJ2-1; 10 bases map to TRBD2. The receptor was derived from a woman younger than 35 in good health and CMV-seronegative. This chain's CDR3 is CASSFPGTSVIYNEQFF. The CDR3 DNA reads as TGTGCCAGTAGTTTCCCGGGGACTAGCGTTATCTACAATGAGCAGTTCTTC.